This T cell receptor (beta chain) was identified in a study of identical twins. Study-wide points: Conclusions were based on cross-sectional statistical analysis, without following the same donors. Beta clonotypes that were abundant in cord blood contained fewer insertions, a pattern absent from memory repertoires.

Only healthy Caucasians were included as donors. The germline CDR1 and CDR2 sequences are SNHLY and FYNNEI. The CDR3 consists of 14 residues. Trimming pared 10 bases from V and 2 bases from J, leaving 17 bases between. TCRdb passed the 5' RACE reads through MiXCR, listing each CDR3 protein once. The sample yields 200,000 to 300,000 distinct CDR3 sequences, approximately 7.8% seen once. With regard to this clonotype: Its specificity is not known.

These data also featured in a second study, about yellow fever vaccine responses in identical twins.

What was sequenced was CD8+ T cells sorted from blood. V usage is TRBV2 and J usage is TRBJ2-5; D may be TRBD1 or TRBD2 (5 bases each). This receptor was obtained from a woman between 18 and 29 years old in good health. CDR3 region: CAIARRDQQETQYF. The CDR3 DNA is TGTGCCATCGCCCGCCGGGACCAGCAAGAGACCCAGTACTTC.